The 13 T cell receptor beta chains reported below all come from one sample, sequenced in a study of shared T cell receptors in the human thymus. Produced via immunoSEQ multiplex PCR; TCRdb's table is partial and in-frame only. The sample has over 650,000 clones, roughly 86% seen once. These data also formed part of another study, on human thymus T cells.

Sequenced: thymocytes. All receptors come from a boy younger than two with a congenital heart defect.

CDR3 residues: CASSTGTSEETQYF. CDR3 nucleotides: TGTGCCAGCAGCACAGGGACTAGCGAAGAGACCCAGTACTTC. The chain is built from TRBV5-6 and TRBJ2-5; TRBD2 matches 10 bases. Per the germline V gene, CDR1 is SGHDT and CDR2 is YYEEEE. The CDR3 consists of 14 residues. Trimming at V came to 4 bases and at J to 3 bases, leaving 3 bases not matched to a gene.

This chain uses TRBV29-1 with TRBJ2-3; 7 nucleotides match TRBD1. This CDR3 has 14 residues. Germline trimming cut 7 bases from V and 2 bases from J; bases unmatched to any gene: 9. Germline-derived CDR1 and CDR2 are SQVTM and ANQGSEA. CDR3 in amino acids: CSAARTGSTDTQYF. The DNA for the CDR3 is TGCAGCGCAGCCCGGACAGGCTCCACAGATACGCAGTATTTT.

The CDR3 nucleotides read TGCGCCAGCAGCCAAGTCACGGGAGAGAAAGACGAGCAGTACTTC. It specifies CASSQVTGEKDEQYF. This chain links TRBV4-3 with TRBJ2-7; TRBD2 might be the D (6 bases). This CDR3 has 15 amino acids. Per the germline V gene, CDR1 is LGHNA and CDR2 is YSLEER. Trimming cost V 1 base and J 5 bases, with 15 bases left between them.

This clone was found once. The chain links TRBV4-1 to TRBJ1-5, with D possibly TRBD1 on 6 matching bases. This CDR3 has 15 residues. Trimming took off 4 bases at V and 5 bases at J, with 15 bases between the two ends. Germline V lookup: CDR1 MGHRA, CDR2 YSYEKL. CDR3 DNA: TGCGCCAGCAGCCCTGGTGAGGGGGGGGATCAGCCCCAGCATTTT. Translating gives CASSPGEGGDQPQHF.

V and J are TRBV19 and TRBJ2-1; D is possibly TRBD2 (5 bases). Germline V gene sequence: CDR1 LNHDA, CDR2 SQIVND (reference sequence). CDR3 length: 12 amino acids. V lost 7 bases and J 4 bases, leaving 8 bases between the germline ends. The CDR3 DNA follows: TGTGCCAGTAATGGCGGGTACAATGAGCAGTTCTTC. Amino acid sequence: CASNGGYNEQFF.

The V and J genes are TRBV7-2 and TRBJ2-1; 8 bases are shared with TRBD2. The V segment lost 8 bases and the J segment 7 bases; nucleotides outside the gene matches: 1. The germline V gene encodes CDR1 SGHTA and CDR2 FQGNSA. The CDR3 covers 11 residues. CDR3 loop: CASREGNEQFF. The CDR3 bases are TGTGCCAGCCGGGAGGGGAATGAGCAGTTCTTC.

This rearrangement joins TRBV28 to TRBJ2-1; 7 nucleotides agree with TRBD2. The CDR3 is made up of 17 amino acids. V shed 2 bases and J 6 bases; nucleotides not matched to a gene: 13. Germline V lookup: CDR1 MDHEN, CDR2 SYDVKM. Here the CDR3 reads CASSLVGGRIGINEQFF. CDR3 DNA sequence: TGTGCCAGCAGTTTAGTCGGGGGGAGAATTGGGATCAATGAGCAGTTCTTC.

The rearrangement joins TRBV5-1 to TRBJ2-7; D possibly corresponds to TRBD2 (5 bases). The CDR3 runs 14 residues. Germline V gene data show CDR1 as SGHRS and CDR2 as YFSETQ. V was shortened by 2 bases and J by 3 bases, with 12 bases between the two germline ends. CDR3 region: CASSFPRGNYEQYF. The CDR3 DNA follows: TGCGCCAGCAGCTTTCCTCGGGGAAACTACGAGCAGTACTTC. Complete variable domain (other parts from reference TRBV5-1 and TRBJ2-7): KAGVTQTPRYLIKTRGQQVTLSCSPISGHRSVSWYQQTPGQGLQFLFEYFSETQRNKGNFPGRFSGRQFSNSRSEMNVSTLELGDSALYLCASSFPRGNYEQYFGPGTRLTVT.

Only a few counts were recorded for this clone. V gene TRBV6-5 combines with J gene TRBJ2-3, with a weak D call TRBD2 (5 bases). Germline-derived CDR1 and CDR2 are MNHEY and SVGAGI. This CDR3 has 13 residues. The CDR3: CATGNFLTDTQYF. The CDR3 DNA reads TGTGCGACGGGGAACTTCCTCACAGATACGCAGTATTTT.

The CDR3 bases are TGTGCCAGCAGTTTTAGGGACAGGGACGGCAATCAGCCCCAGCATTTT. This translates into CASSFRDRDGNQPQHF. This chain uses TRBV28 with TRBJ1-5; 9 bases line up with TRBD1. Germline-derived CDR1 and CDR2 are MDHEN and SYDVKM. After removal of 3 bases from V and 2 bases from J, the junction contained 5 bases not matched to a gene. The CDR3 loop spans 16 amino acids.

This chain connects TRBV15 to TRBJ1-2; D ambiguous. The V and J ends lost 5 bases and 1 base respectively, with 11 bases between them. The CDR3 extends over 14 amino acids. Germline assignment: CDR1 LNHNV and CDR2 YYDKDF (reference sequence). CDR3 loop: CATSAHQINYGYTF. CDR3 bases: TGTGCCACCAGCGCCCATCAGATTAACTATGGCTACACCTTC.

The rearrangement uses TRBV9 and TRBJ2-3; 7 bases align to TRBD2. The V and J ends lost 0 bases and 4 bases, in that order; junction bases with no gene match: 8. CDR1 SGDLS and CDR2 YYNGEE come from the germline V gene. CDR3 size: 16 residues. The CDR3 here is CASSVDGLVEPDTQYF. The DNA of the CDR3 is TGTGCCAGCAGCGTAGACGGACTAGTAGAACCAGATACGCAGTATTTT.

The V and J genes are TRBV7-8 and TRBJ2-7, with TRBD1 matching 7 bases. The CDR3 is 17 amino acids. Germline values: CDR1 SGHVS, CDR2 FQNEAQ. V was clipped by 4 bases and J by 4 bases; unmatched bases: 16. CDR3 coding DNA: TGTGCCAGCAGCTCCTCCCCCTTTAGGCAGGGGGATTACGAGCAGTACTTC. It yields the protein CASSSSPFRQGDYEQYF.